These T cell receptor beta chains were read from a single sample in a study of Tregs in tolerant kidney transplant recipients. Assay: immunoSEQ multiplex PCR; the TCRdb copy retains only in-frame clones and omits some. The sample carries more than 60,000 clones, 80% to 90% recorded once. The sequences come from Tregs from blood, collected before the transplant. Receptor source: a human donor who received a combined kidney and bone marrow transplant. Both conserved end residues are part of each CDR3. Fields, in order: D gene, V gene, clone size, J gene, CDR3 protein, CDR3 DNA. D genes are given only for firm matches. Clone size, where shown, is once, few, many, or a class for clones that have expanded.

D: TRBD2; V: TRBV7-2; size: -; J: TRBJ2-2; CDR3: CASSDRLAANTGELFF; DNA: TGTGCCAGCAGCGATAGACTAGCGGCGAACACCGGGGAGCTGTTTTTT
D: -; V: TRBV6-5; size: -; J: TRBJ1-1; CDR3: CASRRTGTEAFF; DNA: TGTGCCAGCAGACGGACGGGCACTGAAGCTTTCTTT
D: -; V: TRBV19; size: -; J: TRBJ2-7; CDR3: CASRPAIGTYEQYF; DNA: TGTGCCAGTCGCCCTGCTATAGGGACCTACGAGCAGTACTTC
D: -; V: TRBV4-1; size: -; J: TRBJ2-1; CDR3: CASSPAPPTQVNNEQFF; DNA: TGCGCCAGCAGCCCAGCGCCTCCCACCCAAGTAAACAATGAGCAGTTCTTC
D: -; V: TRBV11-2; size: -; J: TRBJ1-2; CDR3: CASSLFGTGGYTF; DNA: TGTGCCAGCAGCTTATTCGGCACTGGTGGCTACACCTTC
D: -; V: TRBV27; size: -; J: TRBJ1-2; CDR3: CASSLGVRYGYTF; DNA: TGTGCCAGCAGTTTAGGGGTTAGGTATGGCTACACCTTC
D: TRBD1; V: TRBV6-5; size: -; J: TRBJ1-5; CDR3: CASTITGGNQPQHF; DNA: TGTGCCAGCACTATTACAGGGGGAAATCAGCCCCAGCATTTT
D: -; V: TRBV6-5; size: -; J: TRBJ2-7; CDR3: CASSYSSGVYEQYF; DNA: TGTGCCAGCAGTTACTCGTCAGGGGTCTACGAGCAGTACTTC
D: -; V: TRBV21-1; size: -; J: TRBJ2-2; CDR3: CASSKTSGGAGTGELFF; DNA: TGTGCCAGCAGCAAAACTAGCGGGGGGGCCGGCACCGGGGAGCTGTTTTTT
D: TRBD1; V: TRBV30; size: -; J: TRBJ1-4; CDR3: CAWGYRGTGPESGRKLFF; DNA: TGTGCCTGGGGATATCGGGGGACAGGGCCCGAATCCGGCAGAAAACTGTTTTTT
D: -; V: TRBV11-2; size: -; J: TRBJ2-2; CDR3: CASRLGYTGELFF; DNA: TGTGCCAGCAGGCTCGGTTACACCGGGGAGCTGTTTTTT
D: -; V: TRBV9; size: -; J: TRBJ2-3; CDR3: CASSVAVGALGSSTQYF; DNA: TGTGCCAGCAGCGTAGCGGTGGGGGCCCTGGGGTCGAGTACGCAGTATTTT
D: -; V: TRBV6-5; size: -; J: TRBJ1-5; CDR3: CASSYRPDSQPQHF; DNA: TGTGCCAGCAGTTACCGACCTGACAGTCAGCCCCAGCATTTT
D: TRBD2; V: TRBV5-1; size: once; J: TRBJ2-1; CDR3: CASSLGLAAEQFF; DNA: TGCGCCAGCAGCTTGGGGCTAGCGGCTGAGCAGTTCTTC
D: TRBD1; V: TRBV19; size: -; J: TRBJ2-5; CDR3: CASSISQGVQETQYF; DNA: TGTGCCAGTAGTATCTCACAGGGGGTCCAAGAGACCCAGTACTTC
D: -; V: TRBV11-2; size: -; J: TRBJ2-3; CDR3: CASSRIRSTDTQYF; DNA: TGTGCCAGCAGCCGAATCCGTAGCACAGATACGCAGTATTTT
D: TRBD2; V: TRBV5-6; size: -; J: TRBJ2-2; CDR3: CASSPLGGGLNTGELFF; DNA: TGTGCCAGCAGCCCGCTCGGCGGGGGGCTTAACACCGGGGAGCTGTTTTTT
D: TRBD2; V: TRBV18; size: -; J: TRBJ2-1; CDR3: CASSPPVTWLAAYNEQFF; DNA: TGTGCCAGCTCACCCCCCGTCACGTGGCTAGCGGCTTACAATGAGCAGTTCTTC
D: -; V: TRBV18; size: -; J: TRBJ1-2; CDR3: CASSPDPGDGYTF; DNA: TGTGCCAGCTCCCCCGACCCTGGGGATGGCTACACCTTC
D: -; V: TRBV7-9; size: -; J: TRBJ2-3; CDR3: CASSPGGGRGRDTQYF; DNA: TGTGCCAGCAGCCCCGGGGGCGGCAGGGGAAGAGATACGCAGTATTTT
D: -; V: TRBV19; size: -; J: TRBJ1-1; CDR3: CASSQGRNTEAFF; DNA: TGTGCCAGTAGTCAGGGTCGAAACACTGAAGCTTTCTTT
D: -; V: TRBV28; size: -; J: TRBJ1-5; CDR3: CASIRREANQPQHF; DNA: TGTGCCAGCATAAGGAGGGAGGCAAATCAGCCCCAGCATTTT
D: -; V: TRBV4-1; size: -; J: TRBJ2-2; CDR3: CASSHAGQGTGELFF; DNA: TGCGCCAGCAGCCATGCGGGCCAGGGCACCGGGGAGCTGTTTTTT
D: -; V: TRBV11-3; size: -; J: TRBJ2-6; CDR3: CASSPRGSNSGANVLTF; DNA: TGTGCCAGCAGCCCACGGGGGTCTAACTCTGGGGCCAACGTCCTGACTTTC